This entry lists 19 T cell receptor beta chains sequenced from one sample in a study of T cell responses to AZD1222 COVID-19 vaccine (dated by TCRdb to the early 2020s). Read against the paper, the sample's time point label means: about 28 days (+/-7) after the second vaccine dose. The protocol used for the library was the immunoSEQ multiplex PCR assay. The immuneACCESS repertoire file appears here via TCRdb, limited to in-frame rearrangements. These files lack a portion of the clones; in checked studies, under half of the deficit traces to unresolved V genes, and the cause of the others is not known. This sample is represented by about 110,000 clones; over 85% of them were singletons. 2.5% of the sample is taken by the ten largest. Sample: peripheral blood, taken 28 days after the second AZD1222 dose. The receptors here all came from an adult who received the AZD1222 COVID-19 vaccine.

The chain couples TRBV5-1 to TRBJ1-3; D gene uncertain. Trimming took 3 bases from V and 4 from J, leaving 8 bases between them. The V gene's germline CDR1 is SGHRS and CDR2 YFSETQ. There are 13 residues in the CDR3. CDR3: CASSSGEGNTIYF. The CDR3 DNA sequence: TGCGCCAGCAGCTCCGGCGAAGGAAACACCATATATTTT.

The rearrangement joins TRBV6-5 to TRBJ2-7; possible D gene TRBD1, 6 bases. Germline-derived CDR1 and CDR2 are MNHEY and SVGAGI. Trimming stripped 6 bases from V and 5 bases from J, with 14 bases between. This CDR3 contains 13 residues. The CDR3 DNA follows: TGTGCCAGCAGCAAACAGGGTGGGCACGAGCAGTACTTC. Amino acids: CASSKQGGHEQYF.

V is TRBV4-1 and J is TRBJ2-1; TRBD2 matches 10 bases. J was trimmed by 6 bases and V by 4 bases; bases with no gene match: 9. Germline loops: CDR1 MGHRA, CDR2 YSYEKL. The CDR3 runs to 16 residues. CDR3 bases: TGCGCCAGCAGCCTATCACTAGCGGGGCTTGGCAATGAGCAGTTCTTC. Translating it yields CASSLSLAGLGNEQFF.

The V gene is TRBV21-1, the J gene TRBJ2-4; the table's D call TRBD2 went unverified against the DNA. TRBV21-1 is a recognized pseudogene. This CDR3 region has 9 residues. CDR3 DNA sequence: TGTGCCAGGAGGAACATTCAGTACTTC. Translated, it gives CARRNIQYF.

V usage is TRBV19 and J usage is TRBJ1-1; D gene ambiguous. The CDR3 totals 13 residues. V gave up 7 bases and J gave up 0 bases, with 9 bases separating them. Germline V lookup: CDR1 LNHDA, CDR2 SQIVND (reference sequence). The chain's CDR3 is CASIDTVNTEAFF. CDR3 nucleotides: TGTGCCAGTATAGACACAGTGAACACTGAAGCTTTCTTT. The full variable domain, its missing parts supplied by reference TRBV19 and TRBJ1-1, is DGGITQSPKYLFRKEGQNVTLSCEQNLNHDAMYWYRQDPGQGLRLIYYSQIVNDFQKGDIAEGYSVSREKKESFPLTVTSAQKNPTAFYLCASIDTVNTEAFFGQGTRLTVV.

As to this clone: Additional DNA sequences in this sample encode the identical CDR3. V gene TRBV18 combines with J gene TRBJ1-1, with D tentatively TRBD1 (5 bases). The CDR3 extends over 15 amino acids. Trimming shortened V by 3 bases and J by 0 bases, and 11 bases separated the two germline ends. Germline values: CDR1 KGHSH, CDR2 LQKENI. CDR3 amino acids: CASSPRGGMNTEAFF. Here the CDR3 DNA reads TGTGCCAGCTCACCCCGGGGGGGGATGAACACTGAAGCTTTCTTT.

The chain uses TRBV27 and TRBJ2-5; 13 nucleotides match TRBD2. V lost 5 bases to trimming and J lost 4 bases; unmatched junction nucleotides: 10. The CDR3 extends over 17 amino acids. Germline V gives CDR1 MNHEY, CDR2 SMNVEV (reference sequence). CDR3 protein: CASSPLLAGGLRETQYF. DNA for the CDR3: TGTGCCAGCAGTCCACTACTAGCGGGGGGGCTTAGAGAGACCCAGTACTTC.

The chain carries TRBV28 and TRBJ2-7; tentatively, D is TRBD1 (6 bases). Germline CDR1 reads MDHEN; CDR2 reads SYDVKM. V lost 6 bases and J lost 2, with 11 bases in between. The CDR3 length is 13 residues. DNA for the CDR3: TGTGCCAGCAGCCGGGACAAACCCTACGAGCAGTACTTC. Amino acids: CASSRDKPYEQYF.

CDR3 DNA sequence: TGTGCCAGCAGCTTTAGAGGGCCAGATACGCAGTATTTT. It encodes CASSFRGPDTQYF. The rearrangement links TRBV5-4 to TRBJ2-3; D is perhaps TRBD2 (5 bases). CDR1 is SGHNT and CDR2 is YYREEE in the germline V gene (reference sequence). This CDR3 comprises 13 residues. V was shortened by 2 bases and J by 4 bases, with 8 bases between the two germline ends. The entire variable domain, with the rest obtained from reference TRBV5-4 and TRBJ2-3, is as follows: ETGVTQSPTHLIKTRGQQVTLRCSSQSGHNTVSWYQQALGQGPQFIFQYYREEENGRGNFPPRFSGLQFPNYSSELNVNALELDDSALYLCASSFRGPDTQYFGPGTRLTVL.

The V call is TRBV10-3, the J call TRBJ1-5; tentatively, D is TRBD1 (6 bases). V was pared by 5 bases and J by 0 bases, with 14 bases between. Germline V gives CDR1 ENHRY, CDR2 SYGVKD. The CDR3 consists of 16 residues. CDR3 amino acids: CAISPSGANSNQPQHF. The CDR3 bases are TGTGCCATCAGTCCCTCAGGGGCCAATAGCAATCAGCCCCAGCATTTT.

The CDR3 sequence is CASSFSRAEKLFF. DNA for the CDR3: TGTGCCAGCAGTTTTTCCCGGGCAGAAAAACTGTTTTTT. The rearrangement uses TRBV12-3 or TRBV12-4 and TRBJ1-4; D is ambiguous. CDR3 size: 13 residues. The ends were cut back, 3 bases at V and 8 bases at J, with 10 bases in the middle.

The V and J genes are TRBV7-2 and TRBJ2-4; D may correspond to TRBD1 or TRBD2 (5 bases each). Trimming removed 6 bases from V and 1 base from J, with 10 bases in between. CDR1 and CDR2 (germline): SGHTA, FQGNSA. The CDR3 has 14 amino acids. CDR3 sequence: CASRGVQAKNIQYF. CDR3 nucleotide sequence: TGTGCCAGCAGGGGGGTACAGGCCAAAAACATTCAGTACTTC.

CDR3 sequence (DNA): TGTGCCAGCAGTTATCGCAGGGTTCCTGAAGCTTTCTTT. Its protein product is CASSYRRVPEAFF. This chain uses TRBV6-2 or TRBV6-3 with TRBJ1-1, with D possibly matching TRBD1 (5 bases). The CDR3 loop spans 13 amino acids. The germline V gene has CDR1 MNHEY and CDR2 SVGEGT. Trimming took 3 bases from V and 6 from J, leaving 11 bases between them.

This chain uses TRBV18 with TRBJ1-1; D is unclear. The CDR3 spans 14 residues. Trimming cost V 4 bases and J 1 base, with 10 bases left between them. The germline gives CDR1 KGHSH, CDR2 LQKENI. The CDR3 reads CASSRAPPNTEAFF. CDR3 nucleotide sequence: TGTGCCAGCTCACGGGCCCCCCCGAACACTGAAGCTTTCTTT.

The chain is built from TRBV7-9 and TRBJ1-4, with D possibly matching TRBD1 (5 bases). V dropped 5 bases and J dropped 5 bases, with 9 bases sitting between them. Germline-derived CDR1 and CDR2 are SEHNR and FQNEAQ (reference sequence). There are 13 residues in the CDR3. CDR3 sequence (DNA): TGTGCCAGCAGCCCGAACAGGAATGAAAAACTGTTTTTT. It is translated as CASSPNRNEKLFF.

The rearrangement uses TRBV18 and TRBJ1-2; the D is unclear. The germline V and J ends were trimmed by 0 bases and 6 bases, with 11 bases remaining between them. In germline, CDR1 is KGHSH, CDR2 LQKENI. This CDR3 region has 14 residues. CDR3 sequence (DNA): TGTGCCAGCTCACCACCGGGAGATCGGAATGGCTACACCTTC. Protein: CASSPPGDRNGYTF.

V usage is TRBV7-2 and J usage is TRBJ2-2; D is unclear. The CDR3 is 15 amino acids. CDR1 is SGHTA, CDR2 FQGNSA, per germline. Trimming left V 0 bases short and J 3 bases short, with 8 bases between. Here the CDR3 DNA reads TGTGCCAGCAGCTTAGCGCTAGGCGACACCGGGGAGCTGTTTTTT. Amino acids: CASSLALGDTGELFF.

The chain couples TRBV4-1 to TRBJ1-2; maybe TRBD1 (6 bases). The CDR3 extends over 19 amino acids. Germline V gene sequence: CDR1 MGHRA, CDR2 YSYEKL. Trimming removed 0 bases at V and 4 bases at J, with 24 bases between. CDR3 region: CASSQDKGYLGALPYGYTF. The CDR3 DNA reads TGCGCCAGCAGCCAAGATAAGGGGTATCTGGGGGCGCTCCCCTATGGCTACACCTTC.

The chain employs TRBV7-9 and TRBJ1-6; D not certain. The V end lost 7 bases, the J end lost 0 bases, and 16 bases lay between the germline ends. The CDR3 spans 17 residues. Looked up from germline, CDR1 is SEHNR and CDR2 is FQNEAQ (reference sequence). The CDR3 DNA reads as TGTGCCAGCAACGATCCGTCTCTGAGCTCCTATAATTCACCCCTCCACTTT. It specifies CASNDPSLSSYNSPLHF.